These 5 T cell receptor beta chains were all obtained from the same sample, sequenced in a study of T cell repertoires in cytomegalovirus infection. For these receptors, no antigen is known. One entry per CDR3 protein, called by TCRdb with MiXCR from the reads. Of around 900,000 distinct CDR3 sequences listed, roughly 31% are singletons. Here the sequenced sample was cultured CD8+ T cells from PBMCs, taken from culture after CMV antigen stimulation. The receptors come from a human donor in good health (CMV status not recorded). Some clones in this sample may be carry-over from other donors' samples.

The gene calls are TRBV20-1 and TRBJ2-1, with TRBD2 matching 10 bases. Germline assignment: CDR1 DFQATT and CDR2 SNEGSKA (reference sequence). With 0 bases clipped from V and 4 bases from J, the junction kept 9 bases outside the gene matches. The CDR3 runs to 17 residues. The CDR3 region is CSARDLTSGALYNEQFF. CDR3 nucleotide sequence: TGCAGTGCTAGAGATCTAACTAGCGGGGCCCTTTACAATGAGCAGTTCTTC.

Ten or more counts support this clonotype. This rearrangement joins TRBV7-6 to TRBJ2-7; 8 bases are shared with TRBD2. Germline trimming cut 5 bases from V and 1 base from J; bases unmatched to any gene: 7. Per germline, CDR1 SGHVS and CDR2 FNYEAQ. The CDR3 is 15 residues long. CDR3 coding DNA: TGTGCCAGCAGCCTAGGAGGCGGGGGGTCCTACGAGCAGTACGTC. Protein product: CASSLGGGGSYEQYV.

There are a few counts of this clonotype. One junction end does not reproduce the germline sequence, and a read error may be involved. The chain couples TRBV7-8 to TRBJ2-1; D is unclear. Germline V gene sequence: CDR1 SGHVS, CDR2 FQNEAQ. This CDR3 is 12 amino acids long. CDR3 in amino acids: CASSHLDPVQRF. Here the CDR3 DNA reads TGTGCCAGCAGCCACCTCGACCCGGTCCAGAGGTTC.

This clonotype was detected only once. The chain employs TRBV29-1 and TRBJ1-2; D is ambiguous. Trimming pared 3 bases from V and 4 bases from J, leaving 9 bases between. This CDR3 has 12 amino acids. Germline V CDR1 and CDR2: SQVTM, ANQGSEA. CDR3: CSVEWGSYGYTF. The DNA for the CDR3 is TGCAGCGTTGAGTGGGGATCCTATGGCTACACCTTC.

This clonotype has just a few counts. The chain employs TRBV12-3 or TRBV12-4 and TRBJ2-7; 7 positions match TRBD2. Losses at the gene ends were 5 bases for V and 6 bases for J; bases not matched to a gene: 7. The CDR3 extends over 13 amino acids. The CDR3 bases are TGTGCCAGCAGTCGGGGGAGGGGCAGCGAGCAGTACGTC. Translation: CASSRGRGSEQYV.